This is a list of T cell receptor beta chains from one sample in a study of shared clonotypes between healthy human individuals. Method: immunoSEQ multiplex PCR; TCRdb's copy keeps in-frame clones and lacks some. The sample contains approximately 2.3 million clones, approximately 95% of which appear only once. Input material: naive CD4+ T cells from PBMCs. These TCRs come from a man younger than 30 in good health. Some clones in this sample may be carry-over from other donors' samples. The CDR3 runs from the conserved cysteine through the conserved F or W. The D gene is left open where the match is weak. Rows may omit the clone size; those that give it use once, few, many or a size class.

>NA|NA|TRBJ2-1|TRBV12-5
TGTGCTAGTGGAGCCGGGACGGACTACAATGAGCAGTTCTTC
CASGAGTDYNEQFF
>NA|NA|TRBJ2-5|TRBV4-2
TGTGCCAGCAGCCGGGACACCAACCAAGAGACCCAGTACTTC
CASSRDTNQETQYF
>NA|NA|TRBJ2-7|TRBV29-1
TGCAGCGTTTATTGGGGTACAGGCGAGCAGTACTTC
CSVYWGTGEQYF
>NA|NA|TRBJ1-1|TRBV5-1
TGCGCCAGCAGCTTGGTAAGTGGGAACACTGAAGCTTTCTTT
CASSLVSGNTEAFF
>TRBD1|NA|TRBJ1-2|TRBV10-1
TGCGCCAGCAGAAAGACAGGGGGCGGGTATGGCTACACCTTC
CASRKTGGGYGYTF
>NA|NA|TRBJ1-1|TRBV7-9
TGTGCCAGCAGCTTACAGGGAGGGACTGAAGCTTTCTTT
CASSLQGGTEAFF
>NA|NA|TRBJ1-2|TRBV5-6
TGTGCCAGCAGCTCTGACCTCAGGGGAAACTATGGCTACACCTTC
CASSSDLRGNYGYTF
>TRBD1|NA|TRBJ2-2|TRBV7-9
TGTGCCAGCAGCAGGAACGGGACAGGGAATACCGGGGAGCTGTTTTTT
CASSRNGTGNTGELFF
>TRBD1|NA|TRBJ1-1|TRBV9
TGTGCCAGCAGCCCCCGGGGGACAGGGGTGAACACTGAAGCTTTCTTT
CASSPRGTGVNTEAFF
>NA|NA|TRBJ1-4|TRBV19
TGTGCCAGTAGGGTGGAATCTCGTCCGATTGAAAAACTGTTTTTT
CASRVESRPIEKLFF
>NA|NA|TRBJ2-2|TRBV2
TGTGCCAGCAGCCCCACCAATACCGGGGAGCTGTTTTTT
CASSPTNTGELFF
>NA|NA|TRBJ2-7|TRBV5-1
TGCGCCAGCAGCAATCAGGGTGGGGTCTACGAGCAGTACTTC
CASSNQGGVYEQYF
>NA|NA|TRBJ1-2|TRBV7-2
TGTGCCAGCAGCAATACAGAGTCCTATGGCTACACCTTC
CASSNTESYGYTF
>TRBD1|NA|TRBJ2-3|TRBV5-1
TGCGCCAGCAGCCGTGGACAGGGATCGGTTTACACAGATACGCAGTATTTT
CASSRGQGSVYTDTQYF
>NA|once|TRBJ2-3|TRBV9
TGTGCCAGCAGCGTAGGAGGGGTTTCCGCAGATACGCAGTATTTT
CASSVGGVSADTQYF
>NA|NA|TRBJ2-7|TRBV19
TGTGCCAGTAGTATATCAGGGGCGGCCTACGAGCAGTACTTC
CASSISGAAYEQYF
>NA|NA|TRBJ2-1|TRBV7-3
TGTGCCAGCAGCCCCCAGTCTAGTGTTGCCTACAATGAGCAGTTCTTC
CASSPQSSVAYNEQFF
>NA|few|TRBJ1-1|TRBV5-1
TGCGCCAGCAGCTTCACGACAGATATGAACACTGAAGCTTTCTTT
CASSFTTDMNTEAFF
>NA|NA|TRBJ2-7|TRBV27
TGTGCCAGCAGTTTATTCGGCGGGAAATTCGAGCAGTACTTC
CASSLFGGKFEQYF
>TRBD2|NA|TRBJ2-4|TRBV19
TGTGCCAGTAGTATGTTTCCAGCGGGAGGGGCCAAAAACATTCAGTACTTC
CASSMFPAGGAKNIQYF
>NA|NA|TRBJ2-7|TRBV28
TGTGCCAGCAGCCGCCAGGGTGGGGGACCCTACGAGCAGTACTTC
CASSRQGGGPYEQYF
>TRBD1|NA|TRBJ2-2|TRBV19
TGTGCCAGTAGTCCCATGGGACAGACGAACACCGGGGAGCTGTTTTTT
CASSPMGQTNTGELFF
>NA|once|TRBJ2-1|TRBV5-4
TGTGCCAGCAGCTTGGCCGGGGGCGGGATCGTCTATGAGCAGTTCTTC
CASSLAGGGIVYEQFF
>NA|NA|TRBJ2-3|TRBV9
TGTGCCAGCAGCCTACTCCCCCAGGGCGCAGATACGCAGTATTTT
CASSLLPQGADTQYF
>NA|NA|TRBJ1-1|TRBV7-3
TGTGCCAGCAGCCTGAGACTAGGAGTGTTCTTT
CASSLRLGVFF
>TRBD1|NA|TRBJ1-2|TRBV7-2
TGTGCCAGCAGCCTCCGGGACAGGGAAGTTAATGGCTACACCTTC
CASSLRDREVNGYTF